The rows below give T cell receptor beta chains drawn from one sample of a study of T cells in localized non-small cell lung cancer. Sequencing was performed with immunoSEQ multiplex PCR; in TCRdb, only in-frame clones are kept and a portion is missing. This table holds about 3,500 clones, around 30% found once. Sequencing was performed on lung tumor tissue, taken before any cancer treatment. These receptors were taken from a man between 40 and 69 years old with stage I lung adenocarcinoma. CDR3s include the opening cysteine and the closing phenylalanine or tryptophan. The D gene is left open where the match is weak. Size tells how often a clone was seen (once, few, many) or the class of an expanded clone, and some rows leave it out.

d_call j_call v_call clone_size cdr3_aa cdr3_nt
- TRBJ2-2 TRBV28 - CASSSSGHRTGELFF TGTGCCAGCAGTTCTTCCGGACACCGCACCGGGGAGCTGTTTTTT
TRBD2 TRBJ2-7 TRBV9 few CASSVDSGRINEQYF TGTGCCAGCAGCGTAGATAGCGGGAGAATCAACGAGCAGTACTTC
- TRBJ1-1 TRBV5-1 once CASTANNENTEAFF TGCGCCAGCACCGCAAACAACGAGAACACTGAAGCTTTCTTT
- TRBJ1-1 TRBV7-2 few CASSLVEGLNAFF TGTGCCAGCAGCTTAGTAGAGGGTTTGAATGCTTTCTTT
- TRBJ2-3 TRBV18 - CASSPSTDTQYF TGTGCCAGCTCACCTAGCACAGATACGCAGTATTTT
TRBD1 TRBJ2-7 TRBV5-1 - CASGSGTAIYEQYF TGCGCCAGCGGATCCGGGACAGCGATCTACGAGCAGTACTTC
- TRBJ2-4 TRBV9 - CASSVGTLGQNIQYF TGTGCCAGCAGCGTAGGGACACTCGGCCAAAACATTCAGTACTTC
- TRBJ2-7 TRBV7-2 few CASSLADTYEQYF TGTGCCAGCAGCTTAGCAGATACCTACGAGCAGTACTTC
- TRBJ1-2 TRBV11-3 few CASSFVGDLNGYTF TGTGCCAGCAGCTTCGTGGGGGACCTAAATGGCTACACCTTC
- TRBJ1-1 TRBV11-3 large CASSSRASNTEAFF TGTGCCAGCAGCTCTCGGGCCAGTAACACTGAAGCTTTCTTT
- TRBJ2-7 TRBV9 - CASSSDSYEQYF TGTGCCAGCAGCTCCGACAGCTACGAGCAGTACTTC
TRBD1 TRBJ1-5 TRBV5-1 - CASSSGQGNQPQHF TGCGCCAGCAGCTCCGGACAGGGTAATCAGCCCCAGCATTTT
- TRBJ1-1 TRBV6-8 large CASIDTRIRDTPGDEAFF TGTGCCAGCATCGACACACGCATCCGGGACACCCCGGGGGATGAAGCTTTCTTT
- TRBJ1-2 TRBV11-3 medium-sized CASTPSSRIANYGYTF TGTGCCAGCACACCCTCCTCCAGGATAGCTAACTATGGCTACACCTTC
TRBD1 TRBJ1-1 TRBV12-5 - CASGTGDNRANTEAFF TGTGCTAGTGGGACAGGGGATAACAGGGCGAACACTGAAGCTTTCTTT
TRBD1 TRBJ2-7 TRBV11-3 few CASSLIITGASYEQYF TGTGCCAGCAGCCTTATAATAACAGGGGCTAGTTACGAGCAGTACTTC
TRBD2 TRBJ2-1 TRBV6-8 few CASASGGANNEQFF TGTGCCAGCGCCAGCGGGGGGGCTAACAATGAGCAGTTCTTC
TRBD1 TRBJ1-1 TRBV6-8 medium-sized CASSYSQGARNTEAFF TGTGCCAGCAGTTACTCCCAGGGGGCGCGGAACACTGAAGCTTTCTTT
- TRBJ1-5 TRBV12-5 few CASNRDSNQPQHF TGTGCCAGCAACAGGGATAGCAATCAGCCCCAGCATTTT
TRBD2 TRBJ2-5 TRBV6-1 medium-sized CASSEASGGIQETQYF TGTGCCAGCAGTGAAGCGAGCGGGGGAATTCAGGAGACCCAGTACTTC
- TRBJ1-2 TRBV19 - CASNSRSRTNYGYTF TGTGCCAGTAACTCTCGGAGCAGAACTAACTATGGCTACACCTTC
TRBD1 TRBJ2-7 TRBV9 - CASSAGTGGLYEQYF TGTGCCAGCAGCGCCGGGACAGGGGGCCTGTACGAGCAGTACTTC
- TRBJ2-1 TRBV11-3 medium-sized CASSLAGAINEQFF TGTGCCAGCAGCTTGGCAGGGGCCATCAATGAGCAGTTCTTC
TRBD2 TRBJ2-7 TRBV30 few CACIPGLAVYEQYF TGTGCCTGCATTCCGGGACTAGCGGTCTACGAGCAGTACTTC
- TRBJ1-6 TRBV9 medium-sized CASSVDEVGDSPLHF TGTGCCAGCAGCGTAGATGAGGTAGGGGATTCACCCCTCCACTTT
TRBD2 TRBJ2-3 TRBV19 - CASSSSGANTDTQYF TGTGCCAGTAGCAGCAGCGGGGCCAACACAGATACGCAGTATTTT
- TRBJ1-5 TRBV6-8 - CASSRRGGNQPQHF TGTGCCAGCAGTAGGAGGGGTGGCAATCAGCCCCAGCATTTT